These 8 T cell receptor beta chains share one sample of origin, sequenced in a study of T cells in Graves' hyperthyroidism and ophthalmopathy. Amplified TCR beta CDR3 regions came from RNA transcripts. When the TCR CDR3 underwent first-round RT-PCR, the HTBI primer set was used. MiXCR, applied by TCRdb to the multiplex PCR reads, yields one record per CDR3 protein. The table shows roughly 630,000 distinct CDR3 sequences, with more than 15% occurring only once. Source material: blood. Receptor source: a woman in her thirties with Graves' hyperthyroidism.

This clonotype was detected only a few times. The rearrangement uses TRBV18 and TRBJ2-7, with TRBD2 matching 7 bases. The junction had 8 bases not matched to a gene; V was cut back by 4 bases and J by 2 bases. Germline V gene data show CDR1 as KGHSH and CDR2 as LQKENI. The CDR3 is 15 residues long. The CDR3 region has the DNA TGTGCCAGCTCACTAGGAACAGCGGGGCCCTACGAGCAGTACTTC. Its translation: CASSLGTAGPYEQYF.

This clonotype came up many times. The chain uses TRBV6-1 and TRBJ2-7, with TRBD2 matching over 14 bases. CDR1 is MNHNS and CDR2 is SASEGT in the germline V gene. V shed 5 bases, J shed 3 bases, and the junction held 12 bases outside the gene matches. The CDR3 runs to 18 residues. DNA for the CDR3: TGTGCCAGCAGTAAGGGACTAGCGGGAGTGGAGTCCAGCTACGAGCAGTACTTC. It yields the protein CASSKGLAGVESSYEQYF.

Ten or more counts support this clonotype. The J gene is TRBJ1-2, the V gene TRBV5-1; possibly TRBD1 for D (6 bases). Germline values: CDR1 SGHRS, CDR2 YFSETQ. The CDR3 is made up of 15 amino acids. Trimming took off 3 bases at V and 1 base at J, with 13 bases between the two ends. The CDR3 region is CASSWEPDSNYGYTF. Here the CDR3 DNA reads TGCGCCAGCAGCTGGGAACCGGACAGTAACTATGGCTACACCTTC.

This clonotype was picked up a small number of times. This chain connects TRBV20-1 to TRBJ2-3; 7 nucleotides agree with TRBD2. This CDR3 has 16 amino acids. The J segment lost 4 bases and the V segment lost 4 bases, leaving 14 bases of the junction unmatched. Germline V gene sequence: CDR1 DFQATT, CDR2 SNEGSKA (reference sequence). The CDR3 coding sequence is TGCAGTGCTAAGGTTGGCGGGAGTATTGTGGCAGATACGCAGTATTTT. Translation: CSAKVGGSIVADTQYF.

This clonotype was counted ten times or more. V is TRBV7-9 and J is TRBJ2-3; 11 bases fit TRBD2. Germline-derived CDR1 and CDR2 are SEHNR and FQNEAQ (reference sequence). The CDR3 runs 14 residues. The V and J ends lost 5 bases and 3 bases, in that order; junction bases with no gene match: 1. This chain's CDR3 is CASSPSGRTDTQYF. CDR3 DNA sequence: TGTGCCAGCAGCCCTAGCGGGAGGACAGATACGCAGTATTTT.

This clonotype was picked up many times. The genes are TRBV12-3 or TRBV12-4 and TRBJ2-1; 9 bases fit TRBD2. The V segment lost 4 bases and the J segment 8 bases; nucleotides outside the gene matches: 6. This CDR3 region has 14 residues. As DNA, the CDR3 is TGTGCCAGCAGTTCGTCTAGCGGGACGCATGAGCAGTTCTTC. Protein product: CASSSSSGTHEQFF.

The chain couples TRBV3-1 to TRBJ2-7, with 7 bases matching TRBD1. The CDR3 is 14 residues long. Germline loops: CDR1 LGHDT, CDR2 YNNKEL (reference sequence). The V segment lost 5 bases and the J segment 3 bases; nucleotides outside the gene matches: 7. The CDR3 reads CASSIYRGSYEQYF. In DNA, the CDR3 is TGTGCCAGCAGCATATACAGGGGAAGCTACGAGCAGTACTTC.

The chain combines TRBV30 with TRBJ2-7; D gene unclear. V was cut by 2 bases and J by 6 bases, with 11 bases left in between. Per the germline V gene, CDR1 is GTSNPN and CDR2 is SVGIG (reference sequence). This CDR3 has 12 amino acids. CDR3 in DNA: TGTGCCTGGAGTCCCAACTTAAGCGAGCAGTACTTC. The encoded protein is CAWSPNLSEQYF.